The T cell receptor beta chain under discussion was sequenced for a study of CD4 T cells in relation to SARS-CoV-2 and coronaviruses. CD4+ T cells from unexposed donors were obtained before the COVID-19 pandemic (2011-2018). The cells were cultured for 10 days before CD4+ T cells were isolated. Half the medium was replaced with IL-2 medium on days 3 and 7. Assay: immunoSEQ multiplex PCR; the TCRdb copy retains only in-frame clones and omits some. The repertoire holds about 29,000 clones, with 75% to 80% as singletons. As regards this clone: What it binds is not known.

Looked up from germline, CDR1 is SQVTM and CDR2 is ANQGSEA. Trimming removed 6 bases from V and 5 bases from J; junction bases left unmatched: 12. CDR3 length: 14 amino acids. The clonotype was recovered from a human donor in good health. What was sequenced was CD4+ T cells from PBMCs, cultured in vitro. The chain uses TRBV29-1 and TRBJ2-7; 8 bases map to TRBD1. The CDR3 reads CSVSDRGRFDEQYF. For the CDR3, the DNA is TGCAGCGTCTCCGACAGGGGCCGCTTTGACGAGCAGTACTTC.